This TCR beta chain was identified during a study of cytomegalovirus exposure and HLA in healthy donors. There are 15 residues in the CDR3. With 4 bases clipped from V and 5 bases from J, the junction kept 6 bases outside the gene matches. Germline CDR1 SGHAT, CDR2 FQNNGV. About this clone itself: The antigen is not known.

General observations from the study: Sequencing artifact likely explains a cluster of highly shared sequence variants. In a later analysis, a missense DCLRE1C variant was linked to TCR beta V- and J-gene trimming.

Primers included in the PCR were 60 Vbeta and 13 Jbeta primers. Authors' processing steps: There were about 80 million unique TCR beta chains by a later count, and 8.5 million to 14 million of them were shared. Sequencing used immunoSEQ multiplex PCR; TCRdb keeps in-frame clones, though not all of them. V, J and clone size reflect that table, while D and trimming were determined from the DNA. The sample holds around 60,000 clones. Sequenced: PBMCs. This rearrangement joins TRBV11-2 to TRBJ2-1, with 9 positions matching TRBD1. This sequence originates from a man younger than 45 in good health and CMV-seropositive. The CDR3: CASSYDRGSDNEQFF. For the CDR3, the DNA is TGTGCCAGCAGCTACGACAGGGGGTCCGACAATGAGCAGTTCTTC.